This TCR beta chain appears in the sequencing data of a study of post-analysis software for immune sequencing data. The CDR3 is 14 residues long. Per the germline V gene, CDR1 is SNHLY and CDR2 is FYNNEI. Broader study findings: Patients carried five TRBV segments more frequently than controls did, and TRBV5-6, TRBV5-1 and TRBV20-1 were among them. With F measure, samples from one preparation batch clustered together strongly. There was significantly lower normalized Chao1 diversity in multiple sclerosis patients than in controls.

Prepared libraries of TCR beta cDNA carried unique molecular identifiers. Roughly 500,000 cDNA molecules came from around 1 to 9.1 million T cells. TCRdb reprocessed the PCR reads via MiXCR and lists one record per CDR3 protein. Among about 820,000 distinct CDR3 sequences listed, roughly 50% were seen once. With regard to this clonotype: Its matching antigen is unknown.

The clonotype was recovered from a girl aged 10 to 17 with multiple sclerosis. The material sequenced was blood. The chain is built from TRBV2 and TRBJ2-6; D may be TRBD1 (6 bases). The CDR3 sequence: CARARGTGANVLTF. The CDR3 DNA sequence: TGTGCTCGGGCCAGGGGAACTGGGGCCAACGTCCTGACTTTC.